This TCR beta chain was recovered during a study of somatic mutations in cytotoxic T cells in rheumatoid arthritis. Study details: Some V beta antibody-stained T-cell populations were flow-sorted at nearly 100% purity, including V beta1+ cells sequenced for TCRB.

Turning to this clone: The target antigen is unknown.

The CDR3 is 13 residues long. V was shortened by 8 bases and J by 4 bases, with 12 bases between the two germline ends. Germline CDR1 MNHNY, CDR2 SVGAGI (reference sequence). Blood donors of median age approximately 56 years (range about 20-70), around 54% of them female, formed the healthy controls. Overall study findings and caveats: Clonality of CD8+ cells rose with age in rheumatoid arthritis patients but not healthy controls.

This table comes from immunoSEQ multiplex PCR, and its TCRdb copy is limited to in-frame clones, with some not included. The sample includes about 18,000 clones, more than 65% of them seen just once. This chain uses TRBV6-6 with TRBJ2-1; D is uncertain. The origin of this receptor is a woman aged 45-65 years in good health. Material: CD8+ T cells sorted from blood. CDR3 sequence (DNA): TGTGCCAGCGCCTCTACGCGGTACAATGAGCAGTTCTTC. Amino acid sequence: CASASTRYNEQFF.